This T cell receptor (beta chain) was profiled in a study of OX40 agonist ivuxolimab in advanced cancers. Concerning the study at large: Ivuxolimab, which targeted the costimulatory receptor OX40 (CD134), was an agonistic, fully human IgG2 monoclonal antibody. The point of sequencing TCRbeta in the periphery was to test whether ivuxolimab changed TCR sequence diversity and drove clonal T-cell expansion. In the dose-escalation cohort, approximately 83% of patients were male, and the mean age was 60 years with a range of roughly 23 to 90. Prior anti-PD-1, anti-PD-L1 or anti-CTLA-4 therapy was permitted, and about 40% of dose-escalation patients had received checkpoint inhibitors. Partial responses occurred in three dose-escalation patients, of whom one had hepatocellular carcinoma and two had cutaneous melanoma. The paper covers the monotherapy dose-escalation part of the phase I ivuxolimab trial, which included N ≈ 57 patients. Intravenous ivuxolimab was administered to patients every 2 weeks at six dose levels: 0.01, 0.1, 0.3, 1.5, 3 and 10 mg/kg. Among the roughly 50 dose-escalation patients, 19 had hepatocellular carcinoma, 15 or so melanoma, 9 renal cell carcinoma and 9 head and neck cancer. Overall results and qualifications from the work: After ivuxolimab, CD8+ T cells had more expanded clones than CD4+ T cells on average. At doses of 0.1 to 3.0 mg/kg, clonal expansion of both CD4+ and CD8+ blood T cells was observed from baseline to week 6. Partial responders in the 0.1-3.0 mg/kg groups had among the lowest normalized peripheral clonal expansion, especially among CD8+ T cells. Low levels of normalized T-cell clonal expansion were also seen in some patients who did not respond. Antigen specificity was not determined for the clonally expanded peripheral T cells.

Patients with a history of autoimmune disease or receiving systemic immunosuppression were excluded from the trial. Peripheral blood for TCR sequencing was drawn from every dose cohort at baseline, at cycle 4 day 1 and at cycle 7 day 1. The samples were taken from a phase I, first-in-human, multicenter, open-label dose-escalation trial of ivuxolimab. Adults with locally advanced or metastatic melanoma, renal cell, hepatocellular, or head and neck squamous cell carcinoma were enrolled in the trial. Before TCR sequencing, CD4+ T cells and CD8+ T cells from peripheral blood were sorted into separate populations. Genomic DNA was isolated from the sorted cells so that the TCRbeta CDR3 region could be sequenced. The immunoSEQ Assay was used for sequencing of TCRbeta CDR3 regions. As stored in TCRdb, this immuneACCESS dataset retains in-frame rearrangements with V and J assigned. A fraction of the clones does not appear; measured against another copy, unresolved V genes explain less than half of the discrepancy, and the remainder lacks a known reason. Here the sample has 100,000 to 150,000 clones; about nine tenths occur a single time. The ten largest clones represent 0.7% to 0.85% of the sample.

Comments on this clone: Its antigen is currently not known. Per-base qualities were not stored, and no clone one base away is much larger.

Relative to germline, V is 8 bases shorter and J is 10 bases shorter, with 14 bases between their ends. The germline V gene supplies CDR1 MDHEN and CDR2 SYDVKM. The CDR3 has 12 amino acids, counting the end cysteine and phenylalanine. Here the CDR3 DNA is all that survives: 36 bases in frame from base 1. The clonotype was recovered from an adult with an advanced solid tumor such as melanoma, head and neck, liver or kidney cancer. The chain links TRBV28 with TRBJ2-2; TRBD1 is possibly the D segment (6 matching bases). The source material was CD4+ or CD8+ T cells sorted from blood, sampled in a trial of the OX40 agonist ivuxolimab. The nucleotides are TGTGCCAGCGCGGTGGGGGCGGAGGAGCTGTTTTTT. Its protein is CASAVGAEELFF.